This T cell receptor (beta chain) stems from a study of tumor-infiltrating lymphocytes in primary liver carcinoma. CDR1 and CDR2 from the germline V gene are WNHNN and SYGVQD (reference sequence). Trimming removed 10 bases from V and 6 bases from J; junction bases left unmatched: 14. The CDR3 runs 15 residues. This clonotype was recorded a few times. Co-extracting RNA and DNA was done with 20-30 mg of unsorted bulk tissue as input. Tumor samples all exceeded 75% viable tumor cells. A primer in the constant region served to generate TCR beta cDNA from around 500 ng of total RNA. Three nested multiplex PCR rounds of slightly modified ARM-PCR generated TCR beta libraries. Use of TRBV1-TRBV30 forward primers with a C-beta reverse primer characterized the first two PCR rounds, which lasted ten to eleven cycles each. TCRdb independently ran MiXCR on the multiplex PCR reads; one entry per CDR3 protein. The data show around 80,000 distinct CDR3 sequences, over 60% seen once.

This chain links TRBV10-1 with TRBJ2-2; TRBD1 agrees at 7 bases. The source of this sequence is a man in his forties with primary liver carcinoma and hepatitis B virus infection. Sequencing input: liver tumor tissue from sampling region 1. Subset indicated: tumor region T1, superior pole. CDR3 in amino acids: CAISTGTAAAGELFF. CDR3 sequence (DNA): TGCGCCATCAGCACCGGGACAGCGGCCGCCGGGGAGCTGTTTTTT.